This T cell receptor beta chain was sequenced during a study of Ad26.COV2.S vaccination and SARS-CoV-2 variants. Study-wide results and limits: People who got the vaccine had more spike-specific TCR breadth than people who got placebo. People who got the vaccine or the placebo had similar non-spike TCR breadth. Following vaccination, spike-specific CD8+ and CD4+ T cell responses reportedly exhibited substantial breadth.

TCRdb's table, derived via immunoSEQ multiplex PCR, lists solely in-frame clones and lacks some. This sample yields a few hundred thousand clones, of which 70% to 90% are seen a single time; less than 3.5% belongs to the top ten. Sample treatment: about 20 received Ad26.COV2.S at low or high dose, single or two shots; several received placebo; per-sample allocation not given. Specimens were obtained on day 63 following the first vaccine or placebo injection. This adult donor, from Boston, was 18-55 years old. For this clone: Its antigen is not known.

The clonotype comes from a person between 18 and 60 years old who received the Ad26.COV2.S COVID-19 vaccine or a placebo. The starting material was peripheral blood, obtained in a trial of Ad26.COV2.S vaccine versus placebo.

Here the CDR3 reads CASSGQGIYEQYF. DNA for the CDR3: TGTGCCAGTAGTGGACAGGGAATCTACGAGCAGTACTTC. The V and J genes are TRBV19 and TRBJ2-7; TRBD1 matches at 8 bases. Germline V CDR1 and CDR2: LNHDA, SQIVND (reference sequence). The CDR3 sequence is 13 residues long. J gave up 3 bases and V 5 bases, and 3 bases lay outside the gene matches.